This is a list of T cell receptor beta chains from one sample in a study of beta chain features in type 1 diabetes. Profiled with immunoSEQ multiplex PCR; TCRdb holds only in-frame clones, not every one. The table includes roughly 150,000 clones, 7% to 10% detected once. The sample consisted of central memory CD4+ T cells from blood. Every receptor here comes from a woman aged 18-35 years in good health. Both conserved end residues are part of each CDR3. The D gene is left open where the match is weak. Clone size is stated in some rows and not others, as once, few, many or a class when expanded.

TRBV9	TRBJ2-5	.	.	16	TGTGCCAGCAGCTTCCTCGGACTCACCATTGGAGAGACCCAGTACTTC	CASSFLGLTIGETQYF
TRBV2	TRBJ1-5	TRBD1	few	16	TGTGCCAGCAGTGTTGTGGACAGGGGGCTATATCAGCCCCAGCATTTT	CASSVVDRGLYQPQHF
TRBV7-2	TRBJ1-4	TRBD1	many	14	TGTGCCAGCAGCCGGGGACAGGCTAATGAAAAACTGTTTTTT	CASSRGQANEKLFF
TRBV10-2	TRBJ2-7	TRBD2	.	13	TGCGCCAGCAGGGTAGCGGGAGTGGAAGAGCAGTACTTC	CASRVAGVEEQYF
TRBV6-7	TRBJ1-5	.	.	14	TGTGCCAGCAGTTACTTTAGAGGCAATCAGCCCCAGCATTTT	CASSYFRGNQPQHF
TRBV4-2	TRBJ2-1	.	few	18	TGTGCCAGCAGCCAAGCCGTGGGGGGGGGCGACACCTACAATGAGCAGTTCTTC	CASSQAVGGGDTYNEQFF
TRBV19	TRBJ2-1	.	few	14	TGTGCCAGTAACGCGGGGACTGGGTACAATGAGCAGTTCTTC	CASNAGTGYNEQFF
TRBV2	TRBJ2-5	.	few	14	TGTGCCAGCAGACAGGGCCCCGGCGAAGAGACCCAGTACTTC	CASRQGPGEETQYF
TRBV5-5	TRBJ1-1	TRBD1	.	14	TGTGCCAGCAGCTATAAGACAGGGGTGGCTGAAGCTTTCTTT	CASSYKTGVAEAFF
TRBV5-1	TRBJ2-6	.	.	16	TGCGCCAGCAGCTTTGGGACAAGCTCTGGGGCCAACGTCCTGACTTTC	CASSFGTSSGANVLTF
TRBV5-6	TRBJ1-4	.	few	14	TGTGCCAGCAGCTTGGGACAGGCTAATGAAAAACTGTTTTTT	CASSLGQANEKLFF
TRBV30	TRBJ2-5	TRBD1	few	15	TGTGCCTGGAGTTCCGGACAGGGGGCAGGGGAGACCCAGTACTTC	CAWSSGQGAGETQYF
TRBV6-1	TRBJ2-1	TRBD2	few	13	TGTGCCAGCAGTCTAGCGGAGCACAATGAGCAGTTCTTC	CASSLAEHNEQFF
TRBV27	TRBJ1-2	.	.	14	TGTGCCAGCAGTTTATCAGGAGGGCCCACCGGGACGGAGTTC	CASSLSGGPTGTEF
TRBV9	TRBJ2-7	.	few	14	TGTGCCAGCAGCGTCCAGGGTAGCTCCTACGAGCAGTACTTC	CASSVQGSSYEQYF
TRBV7-2	TRBJ1-5	.	few	15	TGTGCCAGCAGCTTAGGAGGAGTGTTCAATCAGCCCCAGCATTTT	CASSLGGVFNQPQHF
TRBV6-1	TRBJ2-7	.	.	12	TGTGCCAGCCGGGGGACCTCCTACGAGCAGTACTTC	CASRGTSYEQYF
TRBV5-6	TRBJ2-1	TRBD2	.	17	TGTGCCAGCAGCTTGGGGGTAGGCGGGAGGGCTTACAATGAGCAGTTCTTC	CASSLGVGGRAYNEQFF
TRBV6-6	TRBJ1-2	TRBD1	.	12	TGTGCCAGCAGTCCCCGACAGGGGGCCTACACCTTC	CASSPRQGAYTF
TRBV7-9	TRBJ1-3	.	.	14	TGTGCCAGCAGCCCCCCCCCAACAGGAAACACCATATATTTT	CASSPPPTGNTIYF
TRBV2	TRBJ1-6	TRBD1	few	16	TGTGCCAGCATCCAACTCCAGGGCAGGGGGAATTCACCCCTCCACTTT	CASIQLQGRGNSPLHF
TRBV7-8	TRBJ1-4	TRBD1	.	15	TGTGCCAGCAGCTCCCGGGACAGGGGGGATGAAAAACTGTTTTTT	CASSSRDRGDEKLFF
TRBV7-9	TRBJ2-3	TRBD2	few	14	TGTGCCAGCAGCTTAGGGACTAGCGGATATACGCAGTATTTT	CASSLGTSGYTQYF
TRBV6-6	TRBJ2-5	TRBD1	.	14	TGTGCCAGCAGTTGGGGACAGGGTAAAGAGACCCAGTACTTC	CASSWGQGKETQYF
TRBV5-4	TRBJ2-4	TRBD1	few	14	TGTGCCAGCAGCCTAGGACAGGGGGGGTACATTCAGTACTTC	CASSLGQGGYIQYF
TRBV6-1	TRBJ1-2	.	.	14	TGTGCCAGCAGTGATCCGCAGTCTAACTATGGCTACACCTTC	CASSDPQSNYGYTF